A selection of T cell receptor beta chains follows, all from one sample in a study of blood T cell repertoires in COVID-19. Generated by immunoSEQ multiplex PCR, the TCRdb table keeps only in-frame clones and is missing some. The sample holds about 210,000 clones; about four fifths are singletons and the top ten take 6.5% to 9%. The sample was peripheral blood. The receptors were gathered from a woman aged 50 to 60 with active or convalescent COVID-19. Both conserved end residues are part of each CDR3. A D gene is named only where the DNA matches it firmly. Rows give clone size only sometimes, using once, few, many, or a class for an expanded clone.

d_call,clone_size,j_call,v_call,cdr3_aa,cdr3_nt
TRBD2,-,TRBJ2-5,TRBV7-7,CASSPTLAGVGTQYF,TGTGCCAGCAGTCCCACTCTAGCGGGAGTAGGGACCCAGTACTTC
TRBD1,-,TRBJ1-2,TRBV6-5,CASSYLDRAYGYTF,TGTGCCAGCAGTTACCTGGACAGGGCCTATGGCTACACCTTC
-,few,TRBJ1-5,TRBV2,CASSGTDRNQPQHF,TGTGCCAGCAGTGGGACAGATCGCAATCAGCCCCAGCATTTT
-,-,TRBJ1-5,TRBV6-1,CASSEGEGGNQPQHF,TGTGCCAGCAGTGAAGGTGAAGGGGGAAATCAGCCCCAGCATTTT
TRBD2,-,TRBJ2-1,TRBV3-1/TRBV3-2,CASSQWGGVSNEQFF,TGTGCCAGCAGCCAGTGGGGGGGTGTTTCGAATGAGCAGTTCTTC
TRBD2,-,TRBJ2-1,TRBV5-8,CASSPGLATVNEQFF,TGTGCCAGCAGCCCGGGACTAGCGACCGTCAATGAGCAGTTCTTC
-,-,TRBJ1-3,TRBV6-6,CASSRGHGSGQSSSGNTIYF,TGTGCCAGCAGCCGCGGGCACGGTTCGGGCCAAAGCAGCTCTGGAAACACCATATATTTT
-,once,TRBJ2-3,TRBV4-1,CASSQVLSGSTDTQYF,TGCGCCAGCAGCCAGGTTTTAAGCGGAAGCACAGATACGCAGTATTTT
-,-,TRBJ2-2,TRBV3-1/TRBV3-2,CASSIINTGELFF,TGTGCCAGCAGCATCATTAACACCGGGGAGCTGTTTTTT
-,-,TRBJ1-5,TRBV6-6,CASRTTGSGNQPQHF,TGTGCCAGCAGAACCACAGGGTCGGGCAATCAGCCCCAGCATTTT
-,once,TRBJ2-6,TRBV7-9,CASSRGKYSGANVLTF,TGTGCCAGCAGCCGAGGGAAGTACTCTGGGGCCAACGTCCTGACTTTC
-,-,TRBJ1-3,TRBV28,CASSTTATGPYF,TGTGCCAGCAGCACAACAGCTACAGGCCCATATTTT
-,-,TRBJ2-5,TRBV6-5,CASSSRTWGWETQYF,TGTGCCAGCAGTTCCCGGACATGGGGTTGGGAGACCCAGTACTTC
-,-,TRBJ2-5,TRBV19,CASREGREETQYF,TGTGCCAGTAGGGAGGGCAGAGAAGAGACCCAGTACTTC
TRBD2,-,TRBJ2-3,TRBV7-7,CASSLLAGDTQYF,TGTGCCAGCAGCTTACTAGCGGGGGATACGCAGTATTTT
-,-,TRBJ2-5,TRBV5-1,CASSLGPGGGAQETQYF,TGCGCCAGCAGCTTGGGACCGGGAGGGGGCGCACAAGAGACCCAGTACTTC
-,-,TRBJ1-1,TRBV6-5,CASTRRGSTEAFF,TGTGCCAGCACCCGGCGGGGGTCCACTGAAGCTTTCTTT
TRBD1,few,TRBJ1-1,TRBV19,CASSGTGRGVFTEAFF,TGTGCCAGTAGCGGGACAGGGAGGGGAGTCTTCACTGAAGCTTTCTTT
TRBD2,-,TRBJ2-5,TRBV5-4,CASSALTSGRQETQYF,TGTGCCAGCAGCGCCCTGACTAGCGGGCGCCAAGAGACCCAGTACTTC
-,-,TRBJ2-1,TRBV20-1,CSAEVSAEQFF,TGCAGTGCCGAGGTATCTGCTGAGCAGTTCTTC
TRBD1,-,TRBJ1-1,TRBV28,CASSPTGGSEAFF,TGTGCCAGCAGTCCAACAGGGGGAAGTGAAGCTTTCTTT
-,-,TRBJ1-1,TRBV5-4,CASSLTSTEAFF,TGTGCCAGCAGCTTGACGAGCACTGAAGCTTTCTTT
TRBD1,-,TRBJ1-4,TRBV6-5,CASRRGQGSYEKLFF,TGTGCCAGCAGGAGAGGACAGGGGAGTTATGAAAAACTGTTTTTT
-,-,TRBJ1-1,TRBV3-1/TRBV3-2,CASSRLGRGAEAFF,TGTGCCAGCAGTCGGCTGGGGCGGGGGGCTGAAGCTTTCTTT
-,-,TRBJ1-1,TRBV3-1/TRBV3-2,CASSRLDRGTEAFF,TGTGCCAGCAGCCGATTAGATCGGGGGACTGAAGCTTTCTTT
-,-,TRBJ2-5,TRBV4-1,CASSRSHGDSQETQYF,TGCGCCAGCAGCCGGTCTCATGGAGACAGCCAAGAGACCCAGTACTTC
TRBD1,-,TRBJ2-2,TRBV30,CAGQGQGAKLGGELFF,TGTGCCGGACAAGGACAGGGGGCTAAATTGGGCGGGGAGCTGTTTTTT
-,-,TRBJ2-5,TRBV11-2,CASSLSSPIQETQYF,TGTGCCAGCAGCTTAAGTAGCCCGATCCAAGAGACCCAGTACTTC
-,-,TRBJ2-1,TRBV19,CASSMNKGEQFF,TGTGCCAGTAGTATGAACAAGGGGGAGCAGTTCTTC
-,-,TRBJ1-5,TRBV27,CASAGSTYSNQPQHF,TGTGCCAGCGCGGGCAGTACCTATAGCAATCAGCCCCAGCATTTT
TRBD1,-,TRBJ1-5,TRBV6-5,CASSYRGPYQPQHF,TGTGCCAGCAGTTACAGGGGGCCTTATCAGCCCCAGCATTTT
-,-,TRBJ1-6,TRBV28,CASSLSPGASHSYNSPLHF,TGTGCCAGCAGTTTATCGCCAGGGGCCTCTCACTCCTATAATTCACCCCTCCACTTT
TRBD1,-,TRBJ1-1,TRBV3-1/TRBV3-2,CASSRGTGALTEAFF,TGTGCCAGCAGCCGAGGGACAGGGGCGCTAACTGAAGCTTTCTTT
TRBD1,-,TRBJ1-1,TRBV14,CASSPGQGNTEAFF,TGTGCCAGCAGCCCAGGACAGGGGAACACTGAAGCTTTCTTT
-,few,TRBJ1-3,TRBV6-5,CASRASSGNTIYF,TGTGCCAGCAGGGCTTCCTCTGGAAACACCATATATTTT
-,once,TRBJ2-1,TRBV29-1,CSVVLAGYYNEQFF,TGCAGCGTCGTTCTGGCGGGGTATTACAATGAGCAGTTCTTC
TRBD2,-,TRBJ2-3,TRBV27,CASRTLARDTQYF,TGTGCCAGCAGAACACTAGCGCGAGATACGCAGTATTTT
-,-,TRBJ1-3,TRBV13,CASSLVEGTRNTIYF,TGTGCCAGCAGCTTAGTGGAGGGGACGAGAAACACCATATATTTT
-,-,TRBJ1-2,TRBV6-6,CASSYRTAGYTF,TGTGCCAGCAGTTATCGGACAGCCGGCTACACCTTC
TRBD2,few,TRBJ2-3,TRBV12-5,CASGLTGGPRDTQYF,TGTGCTAGTGGCCTTACGGGGGGGCCTAGAGATACGCAGTATTTT
-,-,TRBJ2-5,TRBV5-4,CASSLYPRPAGETQYF,TGTGCCAGCAGCTTGTATCCCAGGCCGGCAGGGGAGACCCAGTACTTC
TRBD1,-,TRBJ1-1,TRBV2,CASSGTGFTEAFF,TGTGCCAGCAGTGGGACAGGATTCACTGAAGCTTTCTTT
TRBD2,once,TRBJ2-3,TRBV27,CASSSYRQGLAGAADTQYF,TGTGCCAGCAGTTCTTATAGGCAGGGACTAGCGGGAGCGGCAGATACGCAGTATTTT
TRBD2,-,TRBJ2-1,TRBV6-1,CASSGIRLAGGPREFF,TGTGCCAGCAGTGGGATCCGACTAGCGGGAGGGCCTCGTGAGTTCTTC
TRBD1,-,TRBJ1-1,TRBV11-2,CASSLGPGGRSYTEAFF,TGTGCCAGCAGCTTAGGGCCAGGGGGAAGGTCTTACACTGAAGCTTTCTTT
TRBD1,-,TRBJ1-6,TRBV6-5,CASSYSGTDNSPLHF,TGTGCCAGCAGTTACTCGGGGACAGACAATTCACCCCTCCACTTT
TRBD1,-,TRBJ1-4,TRBV25-1,CASWDSEGEKLFF,TGTGCCAGCTGGGACAGCGAAGGTGAAAAACTGTTTTTT
TRBD1,-,TRBJ2-2,TRBV10-2,CASKPTLPGQGLTGELFF,TGCGCCAGCAAGCCTACCCTTCCAGGACAGGGTTTAACCGGGGAGCTGTTTTTT
TRBD2,-,TRBJ2-5,TRBV2,CASSETSGGATQYF,TGTGCCAGCAGTGAGACTAGCGGGGGGGCTACCCAGTACTTC
-,-,TRBJ2-3,TRBV7-9,CASSLAGDWDTQYF,TGTGCCAGCAGCTTAGCCGGGGACTGGGATACGCAGTATTTT
-,-,TRBJ2-1,TRBV24-1,CATSDLPRGHQSPSSYNEQFF,TGTGCCACCAGTGATTTGCCAAGGGGACACCAGTCGCCAAGCTCCTACAATGAGCAGTTCTTC
TRBD2,-,TRBJ2-1,TRBV5-5,CASSLLAGRFNEQFF,TGTGCCAGCAGCCTACTAGCGGGACGGTTCAATGAGCAGTTCTTC
TRBD2,-,TRBJ2-1,TRBV3-1/TRBV3-2,CASSQTSGNGHEQFF,TGTGCCAGCAGCCAAACTAGCGGGAACGGCCATGAGCAGTTCTTC
TRBD1,-,TRBJ2-5,TRBV19,CASSGTALQETQYF,TGTGCCAGTAGCGGGACAGCACTGCAAGAGACCCAGTACTTC
-,few,TRBJ2-2,TRBV7-2,CASSLILAGELFF,TGTGCCAGCAGCTTAATTCTTGCCGGGGAGCTGTTTTTT
TRBD1,-,TRBJ1-2,TRBV5-1,CASSAGQVGTF,TGCGCCAGCAGCGCGGGACAGGTGGGAACCTTC
-,-,TRBJ2-5,TRBV7-9,CASSLSSLDAGRQETQYF,TGTGCCAGCAGCTTGAGTTCTCTGGACGCAGGGCGGCAAGAGACCCAGTACTTC
-,-,TRBJ1-1,TRBV10-3,CAISLSLSATEAFF,TGTGCCATCAGCCTTTCCCTGAGCGCCACTGAAGCTTTCTTT
TRBD2,few,TRBJ2-7,TRBV6-5,CASRPRGGEQYF,TGTGCCAGCAGGCCTCGGGGGGGCGAGCAGTACTTC
TRBD2,-,TRBJ2-1,TRBV4-2,CASSPILAGWGGNEQFF,TGTGCCAGCAGCCCGATTTTAGCGGGATGGGGGGGCAATGAGCAGTTCTTC